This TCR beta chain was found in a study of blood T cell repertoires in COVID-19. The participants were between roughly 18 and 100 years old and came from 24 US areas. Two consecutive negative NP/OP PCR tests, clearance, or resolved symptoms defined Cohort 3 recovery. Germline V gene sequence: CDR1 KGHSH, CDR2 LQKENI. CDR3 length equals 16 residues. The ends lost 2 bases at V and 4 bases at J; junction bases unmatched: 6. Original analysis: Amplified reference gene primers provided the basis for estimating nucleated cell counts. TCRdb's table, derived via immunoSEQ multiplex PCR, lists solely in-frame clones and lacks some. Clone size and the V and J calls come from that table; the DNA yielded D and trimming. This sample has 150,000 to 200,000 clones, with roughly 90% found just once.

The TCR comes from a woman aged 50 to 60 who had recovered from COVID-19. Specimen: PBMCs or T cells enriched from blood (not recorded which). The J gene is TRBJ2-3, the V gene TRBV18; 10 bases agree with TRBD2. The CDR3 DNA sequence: TGTGCCAGCTCACCAAAAAGCGGGGGGGCCCCAGATACGCAGTATTTT. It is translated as CASSPKSGGAPDTQYF.